Sequencing of this T cell receptor (beta chain) was carried out in a study of OX40 agonist ivuxolimab in advanced cancers. Trimming at V came to 4 bases and at J to 4 bases, leaving 14 bases not matched to a gene. The CDR3 sequence is 17 residues long. CDR1 is MNHEY and CDR2 is SMNVEV in the germline V gene (reference sequence). Clones were read by immunoSEQ multiplex PCR, and TCRdb kept only the in-frame ones, dropping some. Here the sample spans under 35,000 clones, about 80% being singletons. The material sequenced was CD4+ or CD8+ T cells sorted from blood, taken in a trial of the OX40 agonist ivuxolimab. This chain joins TRBV27 and TRBJ2-7; 9 bases map to TRBD1. The sequence was collected from an adult with an advanced solid tumor such as melanoma, head and neck, liver or kidney cancer. Written as DNA, the CDR3 is TGTGCCAGCAGTTCGCCTCTGACAGGGGGTAGTAGGTACGAGCAGTACTTC. Its protein product is CASSSPLTGGSRYEQYF.